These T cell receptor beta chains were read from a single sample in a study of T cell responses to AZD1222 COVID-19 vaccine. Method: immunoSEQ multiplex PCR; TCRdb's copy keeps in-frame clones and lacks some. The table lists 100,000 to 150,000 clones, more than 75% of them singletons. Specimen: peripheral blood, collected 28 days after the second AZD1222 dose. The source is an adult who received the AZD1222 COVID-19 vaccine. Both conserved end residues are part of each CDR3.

CASSGLAGVFEQYF	TRBV18	TRBJ2-7	14
CASSFIAPNNEQFF	TRBV4-1	TRBJ2-1	14
CASSQGFAPYGYTF	TRBV19	TRBJ1-2	14
CATSDRLGPENTGELFF	TRBV24-1	TRBJ2-2	17
CASSQGTSGSPTDTQYF	TRBV4-1	TRBJ2-3	17
CASSQVNSPLHF	TRBV3-1/TRBV3-2	TRBJ1-6	12
CASRFSGSGSDTQYF	TRBV5-1	TRBJ2-3	15
CASIKSPASYYEQYF	TRBV28	TRBJ2-7	15
CSAPTVAPQYF	TRBV20-1	TRBJ2-3	11
CASSYTPGDGTEAFF	TRBV6-5	TRBJ1-1	15
CASSPREGRYEQYF	TRBV7-8	TRBJ2-7	14
CASSAMGVDTQYF	TRBV9	TRBJ2-3	13
CAISNREPNYGYTF	TRBV10-3	TRBJ1-2	14
CASSLSRGNTGELFF	TRBV18	TRBJ2-2	15
CASSQSTGPYGYTF	TRBV19	TRBJ1-2	14
CSVEKWAASNYGYTF	TRBV29-1	TRBJ1-2	15
CASKGVNSNQPQHF	TRBV28	TRBJ1-5	14
CASRLYPLEGDTQYF	TRBV2	TRBJ2-3	15
CASSDGYGYTF	TRBV2	TRBJ1-2	11
CASSRGTAGELFF	TRBV5-1	TRBJ2-2	13
CASSVGTTYEQYF	TRBV2	TRBJ2-7	13
CASSPGVTEAFF	TRBV7-9	TRBJ1-1	12
CASSASPPGRTVELFF	TRBV9	TRBJ2-2	16
CASSPTNYNEQFF	TRBV7-8	TRBJ2-1	13
CASSFTSGRGNTQYF	TRBV28	TRBJ2-3	15
CAWSVLSGYTF	TRBV30	TRBJ1-2	11
CASSLDAGQPQHF	TRBV12-3/TRBV12-4	TRBJ1-5	13
CASTNGPVYGYTF	TRBV6-5	TRBJ1-2	13
CASSPPIGTGSTDTQYF	TRBV27	TRBJ2-3	17
CASSLDGSGHPSYNEQFF	TRBV13	TRBJ2-1	18
CASSLPATGNTEAFF	TRBV7-9	TRBJ1-1	15
CAISESEGMYNQPQHF	TRBV10-3	TRBJ1-5	16
CASSLPSVLQGGYTF	TRBV28	TRBJ1-2	15
CSASYKAAYGYTF	TRBV20-1	TRBJ1-2	13
CASSLSDGRNSPLHF	TRBV28	TRBJ1-6	15
CASSLEGNAETQYF	TRBV5-1	TRBJ2-5	14
CASSLKGIVGEKLFF	TRBV7-9	TRBJ1-4	15
CASSAREGTTDTQYF	TRBV9	TRBJ2-3	15
CAAGRDYGYTF	TRBV6-5	TRBJ1-2	11
CASSVDRVDTQYF	TRBV28	TRBJ2-3	13
CASSQSIGTGLDEQYF	TRBV7-9	TRBJ2-7	16
CASRVGGDKNTEAFF	TRBV19	TRBJ1-1	15
CASSPRAGGGYEQYF	TRBV13	TRBJ2-7	15
CASSPQRLAEDYNEQFF	TRBV11-2	TRBJ2-1	17
CAWNAVWDSPLHF	TRBV30	TRBJ1-6	13
CASSLGSWTQYF	TRBV12-3/TRBV12-4	TRBJ2-5	12
CASSPRLAPAYNEQFF	TRBV5-4	TRBJ2-1	16
CASSIGQGSNQPQHF	TRBV19	TRBJ1-5	15
CASSPSGQETQYF	TRBV5-1	TRBJ2-5	13
CASSTLTGGNGYTF	TRBV6-5	TRBJ1-2	14
CASSITGGKSPLHF	TRBV19	TRBJ1-6	14
CASSRVVGDGYTF	TRBV3-1/TRBV3-2	TRBJ1-2	13
CAISGGGYSYEQYF	TRBV10-3	TRBJ2-7	14
CASIRPNTGELFF	TRBV25-1	TRBJ2-2	13
CASSSVGGDEQFF	TRBV6-5	TRBJ2-1	13